This TCR beta chain was observed in a study of T cells in localized non-small cell lung cancer. Whole-study findings and limits: Out of the top 100 tumor clones, a median around 57 were seen in adjacent lung. Since sequencing was restricted to only one region of the tumor, intratumor heterogeneity remains a possibility. Of the tissues analyzed, uninvolved adjacent lung showed maximal T cell clonality, greater than tumor. Prolonged overall survival went with higher T cell density in the blood.

Germline-derived CDR1 and CDR2 are SGHNT and YYREEE (reference sequence). This CDR3 is 14 amino acids long. With 1 base removed from V and 0 bases from J, the gap between germline ends came to 5 bases. About this clone itself: Its antigen is still unknown.

The repertoire was sequenced with immunoSEQ multiplex PCR; TCRdb's copy has only in-frame clones and lacks some. The table shows 100,000 to 150,000 clones, with roughly 90% occurring only once. Here the sequenced sample was peripheral blood, taken before any cancer treatment. The sequence derives from a female donor older than 55 with stage I lung adenocarcinoma. J is TRBJ1-3 and V is TRBV5-4; D is uncertain. CDR3 nucleotides: TGTGCCAGCAGCTTGACGGTCTCTGGAAACACCATATATTTT. As protein: CASSLTVSGNTIYF.